The TCR beta chain under discussion was sequenced for a study of blood T cell repertoires in COVID-19 (dated by TCRdb to about 2020). Context from the whole study: Samples covering the acute and convalescent phases of COVID-19 were provided by collaborators in the United States, Italy and Spain. The prospective study material was composed of cDNA or gDNA derived from T cells, B-cell-depleted T cells, or PBMCs. Deeply sampled blood TCRbeta repertoires from subjects exposed to, actively infected with, or recovered from COVID-19 were included in the dataset. The repertoires were released in a freely available public database meant as a resource for research on the immune response to SARS-CoV-2. Samples were obtained from the ongoing ImmuneRACE study (first 160 participants) and from some 1,200 subjects provided by 6 global collaborators. Sample metadata almost always included a de-identified subject ID, COVID-19 status, age in years and sex. HLA class I and class II types, where available, came from metadata supplied by the sample provider rather than from assay-based typing.

With respect to this clone: Its antigen remains undetermined. Within one base of it there is no much larger clone, and no base qualities were kept.

TCRbeta CDR3 regions were amplified from genomic DNA by means of the immunoSEQ Assay, a bias-controlled multiplex PCR. The authors processed their data as follows. Within the assay, amplification of reference gene primers was used to estimate how many nucleated cells each sample contained. To quantify the absolute abundance of each unique TCRbeta CDR3 rearrangement, sequence reads were collapsed and filtered. For each sample, productive Simpson clonality was calculated by taking the square root of Simpson's diversity index across productive rearrangements. Held by TCRdb, this immuneACCESS table contains in-frame sequences only and omits some clones. Under half of the omission traces to an unresolved V gene where checked; the cause of the rest is unknown. V, J and clone size are taken as reported in that table, and D and trimming were inferred from the DNA itself. The sample data list 70,000 to 95,000 clones, and 85% of these were observed just once. The ten largest make up approximately 20% of the sample.

General study outcomes and caveats: The quantity of clinical and demographic metadata differed by source and by participant and was supplied without curation.

V gives up 2 bases and J gives up 8 bases, and the segment between their germline ends measures 13 bases. From the cysteine up to the phenylalanine, the CDR3 has a length of 14 residues. The kept DNA is CDR3 alone, 42 bases in frame from the first base. Based on the germline V gene (reference sequence), the CDR1 and CDR2 sequences are SGHKS and YYEKEE. Whole blood was collected in K2EDTA tubes by collaborating institutions according to the institutions' own protocols. For TCRbeta analysis, collaborator samples were shipped as frozen whole blood, as isolated PBMCs, or as DNA extracted from either sample type.

The receptor's source is an elderly man with active or convalescent COVID-19. The sequencing sample was made of peripheral blood. Rearrangement joined TRBV5-5 to TRBJ1-4; the D gene is unclear. DNA sequence: TGTGCCAGCAGCTTTACCGGGGATTCCGAAAAACTGTTTTTT. This sequence encodes CASSFTGDSEKLFF.